The 18 T cell receptor beta chains reported below all come from one sample, sequenced in a study of blood T cell repertoires in COVID-19. Assay used: immunoSEQ multiplex PCR; TCRdb lists only in-frame clones, some missing. The sample yields hundreds of thousands of clones, roughly 80% seen once. Sequencing was performed on PBMCs or T cells enriched from blood (not recorded which). The source of these receptors is a woman in her 50s who had been exposed to COVID-19.

V is TRBV24-1 and J is TRBJ1-2; unclear D gene. V was cut by 0 bases and J by 3 bases, with 16 bases left in between. Germline V gene data show CDR1 as KGHDR and CDR2 as SFDVKD. This CDR3 has 17 amino acids. The CDR3 nucleotides read TGTGCCACCAGTGATTTGGAGGTTCTGGAGGCTTACTATGGCTACACCTTC. Its translation is CATSDLEVLEAYYGYTF.

This rearrangement joins TRBV11-2 to TRBJ2-2; unclear D gene. The V gene lost 8 bases and the J gene lost 7 bases, with 11 bases spanning the gap. This CDR3 is built from 12 residues. CDR1 is SGHAT and CDR2 is FQNNGV in the germline V gene. The CDR3 reads CASHNRVGELFF. The CDR3 DNA reads TGTGCCAGCCATAATAGAGTCGGGGAGCTGTTTTTT. The whole variable domain, filled in from reference TRBV11-2 and TRBJ2-2, reads EAGVAQSPRYKIIEKRQSVAFWCNPISGHATLYWYQQILGQGPKLLIQFQNNGVVDDSQLPKDRFSAERLKGVDSTLKIQPAKLEDSAVYLCASHNRVGELFFGEGSRLTVL.

This sequence joins TRBV15 and TRBJ2-7, with 10 bases aligning to TRBD1. CDR1 is LNHNV, CDR2 YYDKDF, per germline (reference sequence). V lost 1 base and J lost 6; bases outside the gene matches: 6. The CDR3 is 15 amino acids. The CDR3, as DNA: TGTGCCACCAGCAGAGGTGGGACAGGGGTAACCGAGCAGTACTTC. Its translation is CATSRGGTGVTEQYF.

As concerns this clone: The same CDR3 can be traced to other DNA sequences in this sample. V is TRBV5-1 and J is TRBJ1-1, with TRBD1 as a possible D gene (5 bases). The CDR3 runs to 14 residues. Germline V lookup: CDR1 SGHRS, CDR2 YFSETQ. V was cut by 4 bases and J by 0 bases, with 10 bases left in between. The CDR3 spells CASSPGLLNTEAFF. DNA for the CDR3: TGCGCCAGCAGCCCGGGACTTTTGAACACTGAAGCTTTCTTT. Together with reference TRBV5-1 and TRBJ1-1, the CDR3 gives the full variable domain: KAGVTQTPRYLIKTRGQQVTLSCSPISGHRSVSWYQQTPGQGLQFLFEYFSETQRNKGNFPGRFSGRQFSNSRSEMNVSTLELGDSALYLCASSPGLLNTEAFFGQGTRLTVV.

The chain employs TRBV2 and TRBJ2-7, with 7 bases matching TRBD1. V was pared by 7 bases and J by 3 bases, with 9 bases of the junction left unmatched. CDR3 length: 14 amino acids. Germline V gene lookup returns CDR1 SNHLY and CDR2 FYNNEI. The CDR3 DNA reads as TGTGCCAGCACTATTTGGCAGGGGGTCTACGAGCAGTACTTC. It yields the protein CASTIWQGVYEQYF.

The chain has TRBV5-4 and TRBJ1-1; D remains unclear. The CDR3 consists of 15 residues. Germline CDR1 is SGHNT and CDR2 is YYREEE (reference sequence). V was clipped by 1 base and J by 1 base, with 11 bases between them. CDR3 in amino acids: CASSLMRGGNTEAFF. DNA of the CDR3: TGTGCCAGCAGCTTGATGCGGGGAGGGAACACTGAAGCTTTCTTT.

The V and J genes are TRBV5-1 and TRBJ2-3; D might be TRBD1 (6 bases). The V gene's germline CDR1 is SGHRS and CDR2 YFSETQ. The CDR3 runs 15 residues. Trimming removed 1 base at V and 4 bases at J, with 13 bases between. This CDR3 is CASSLTLQGPDTQYF. CDR3 DNA: TGCGCCAGCAGCTTGACACTACAGGGTCCAGATACGCAGTATTTT.

The V and J genes are TRBV9 and TRBJ1-1; 8 nucleotides align to TRBD1. V lost 4 bases, J lost 3 bases, and 8 bases stayed unmatched. Per germline, CDR1 SGDLS and CDR2 YYNGEE. The CDR3 contains 15 residues. The CDR3 spells CASSLTGARDTEAFF. The CDR3, as DNA: TGTGCCAGCAGCCTGACAGGGGCGAGGGACACTGAAGCTTTCTTT.

In its sample, this clone was seen a few times. V is TRBV7-2 and J is TRBJ2-7; 8 bases are shared with TRBD2. Germline trimming cut 8 bases from V and 7 bases from J; bases unmatched to any gene: 16. Looked up from germline, CDR1 is SGHTA and CDR2 is FQGNSA. The CDR3 covers 15 residues. This chain's CDR3 is CASGPGGGSRGEQYF. In DNA, the CDR3 is TGTGCCAGCGGTCCCGGCGGGGGGTCGCGGGGAGAGCAGTACTTC.

This chain links TRBV27 with TRBJ1-1, with D unresolved. There are 14 residues in the CDR3. The V gene's germline CDR1 is MNHEY and CDR2 SMNVEV (reference sequence). V shed 7 bases and J shed 5 bases, with 17 bases lying between them. CDR3 in DNA: TGTGCCAGCACCCTGAGGTTCGGGAGGACTGAAGCTTTCTTT. Its protein product is CASTLRFGRTEAFF.

The chain links TRBV19 to TRBJ1-1, with D possibly TRBD1 on 6 matching bases. Germline-derived CDR1 and CDR2 are LNHDA and SQIVND (reference sequence). This CDR3 contains 17 residues. Trimming took 0 bases from V and 10 from J, leaving 24 bases between them. The CDR3 is CASSIDLTRGAYSGAFF. The CDR3 DNA reads as TGTGCCAGTAGTATAGATCTGACTCGGGGGGCCTACTCGGGAGCTTTCTTT.

The J gene is TRBJ2-1, the V gene TRBV6-2 or TRBV6-3; 11 bases line up with TRBD2. J gave up 8 bases and V 1 base, and 10 bases lay outside the gene matches. Germline V gene data show CDR1 as MNHEY and CDR2 as SVGEGT. The CDR3 totals 17 residues. As DNA, the CDR3 is TGTGCCAGCAGTTACTGGGGTTTAGCGGGGGGGCCTCATGAGCAGTTCTTC. It specifies CASSYWGLAGGPHEQFF.

This clone was seen once. The chain employs TRBV4-1 and TRBJ1-6; D remains unclear. CDR3 length equals 16 residues. V gave up 0 bases and J gave up 4 bases, with 10 bases separating them. Germline CDR1 and CDR2: MGHRA and YSYEKL. The CDR3 spells CASSQDQEAYNSPLHF. In nucleotides, the CDR3 is TGCGCCAGCAGCCAAGATCAGGAAGCTTATAATTCACCCCTCCACTTT.

The chain employs TRBV2 and TRBJ1-5; D gene unclear. Between the trimmed V and J ends, which lost 6 bases and 4 bases, there was a span of 13 bases. CDR3 length equals 14 residues. Germline V CDR1 and CDR2: SNHLY, FYNNEI. CDR3 sequence reads: CASRETRRNQPQHF. CDR3 bases: TGTGCCAGCAGGGAAACTAGACGGAATCAGCCCCAGCATTTT. Complete variable domain (other parts from reference TRBV2 and TRBJ1-5): EPEVTQTPSHQVTQMGQEVILRCVPISNHLYFYWYRQILGQKVEFLVSFYNNEISEKSEIFDDQFSVERPDGSNFTLKIRSTKLEDSAMYFCASRETRRNQPQHFGDGTRLSIL.

The chain uses TRBV29-1 and TRBJ1-5, with 9 bases fitting TRBD1. Per the germline V gene, CDR1 is SQVTM and CDR2 is ANQGSEA. The CDR3 runs to 16 residues. V was clipped by 1 base and J by 7 bases; unmatched bases: 11. This CDR3 is CSVEGPGQGGWQPQHF. DNA of the CDR3: TGCAGCGTTGAAGGCCCGGGACAGGGAGGATGGCAGCCCCAGCATTTT.

This rearrangement joins TRBV5-1 to TRBJ2-6; tentatively, D is TRBD1 (6 bases). The ends were cut back, 7 bases at V and 4 bases at J, with 24 bases in the middle. CDR1 is SGHRS and CDR2 is YFSETQ in the germline V gene. The CDR3 runs 18 residues. The CDR3: CASGPGVGASPGANVLTF. The CDR3 bases are TGCGCCAGCGGCCCTGGGGTGGGGGCTTCCCCCGGGGCCAACGTCCTGACTTTC.

This clone was seen a single time. The chain carries TRBV12-3 or TRBV12-4 and TRBJ2-5; TRBD2 aligns across 9 bases. Germline trimming cut 5 bases from V and 13 bases from J; bases unmatched to any gene: 11. The CDR3 contains 13 residues. CDR3: CASSPRAKTSGYF. DNA for the CDR3: TGTGCCAGCAGTCCCCGAGCCAAGACTAGCGGGTACTTC.

V and J are TRBV5-1 and TRBJ1-3, with a possible D match to TRBD1 (5 bases). V was cut by 7 bases and J by 0 bases, with 14 bases left in between. CDR3 length equals 15 residues. Germline V lookup: CDR1 SGHRS, CDR2 YFSETQ. The DNA of the CDR3 is TGCGCCAGCTCCAGGGAGGGGAACTCTGGAAACACCATATATTTT. Encoded protein: CASSREGNSGNTIYF.